This T cell receptor (beta chain) was identified during a study of response to subunit inactivated influenza vaccine. Via MiXCR, TCRdb re-called the RT-PCR reads, giving one row per CDR3 protein. This table holds 540,000 or so distinct CDR3 sequences, 10% to 15% found once. Ten or more counts support this clonotype. Its matching antigen is unknown. Study-wide findings and caveats: Each seasonal influenza vaccination, the authors suggested, recruits few new T cells.

Trimming removed 2 bases from V and 3 bases from J, with 8 bases in between. From germline, CDR1 is MNHEY and CDR2 SVGEGT. The CDR3 extends over 13 amino acids. The origin of this receptor is a man aged 45-65 years who received an inactivated influenza vaccine. The V gene is TRBV6-2 or TRBV6-3, the J gene TRBJ2-7; no clear D gene. The sequences come from PBMCs from blood, collected roughly 6 weeks after vaccination. The DNA of the CDR3 is TGTGCCAGCAGTTACCGACAAAACTACGAGCAGTACTTC. Protein: CASSYRQNYEQYF.